The 19 T cell receptor beta chains in this list originate from one sample, sequenced in a study of T cells in Graves' hyperthyroidism and ophthalmopathy. The investigators amplified TCR beta CDR3 regions from RNA transcripts. The HTBI primer set served for first-round RT-PCR of the TCR CDR3. TCRdb used MiXCR to reprocess the multiplex PCR reads, holding one entry per CDR3 protein. The sample consists of over 650,000 distinct CDR3 sequences, nearly 45% of them appearing once. The sample consisted of peripheral blood or thyroid tissue (not recorded which). All receptors derive from an adult man with Graves' disease, either hyperthyroidism or ophthalmopathy (not recorded which).

This clonotype appeared a single time. CDR3: CASSRTGGGYSPLHF. The CDR3 region has the DNA TGTGCCAGCAGCCGGACAGGGGGCGGATATTCACCCCTCCACTTT. The J gene is TRBJ1-6, the V gene TRBV7-9; TRBD1 matches at 11 bases. V trimming: 5 bases; J trimming: 8 bases; junction bases outside the gene matches: 5. CDR1 and CDR2 (germline): SEHNR, FQNEAQ (reference sequence). The CDR3 has 15 residues. The full variable domain, rest sourced from reference TRBV7-9 and TRBJ1-6, is DTGVSQNPRHKITKRGQNVTFRCDPISEHNRLYWYRQTLGQGPEFLTYFQNEAQLEKSRLLSDRFSAERPKGSFSTLEIQRTEQGDSAMYLCASSRTGGGYSPLHFGNGTRLTVT.

V usage is TRBV5-1 and J usage is TRBJ2-2; 7 nucleotides agree with TRBD2. Germline CDR1 and CDR2: SGHRS and YFSETQ. The CDR3 runs to 14 residues. J gave up 8 bases and V 0 bases, and 4 bases lay outside the gene matches. CDR3 nucleotides: TGCGCCAGCAGCTTGGCCGGGGGGAAAGGGGAGCTGTTTTTT. Translation gives CASSLAGGKGELFF.

Remarks on this clonotype: Just one base apart from a much larger clone, this may be a read error. The chain carries TRBV24-1 and TRBJ2-2, with no clear D. CDR1 and CDR2 (germline): KGHDR, SFDVKD. The V gene lost 2 bases and the J gene lost 0 bases, with 3 bases spanning the gap. The CDR3 is 14 residues long. CDR3 nucleotide sequence: TGTGCCACCAGTGATTCGGCGAACACCGGGGAGCTGTTTTTT. Its protein product is CATSDSANTGELFF.

Many counts were recorded for this clonotype. The chain joins TRBV7-9 to TRBJ1-2; D uncertain. The germline gives CDR1 SEHNR, CDR2 FQNEAQ (reference sequence). V shed 1 base and J shed 1 base, with 7 bases lying between them. The CDR3 sequence is 14 residues long. CDR3 sequence (DNA): TGTGCCAGCAGCTTAGACGCGTATAACTATGGCTACACCTTC. The encoded protein is CASSLDAYNYGYTF. Drawing the rest from reference TRBV7-9 and TRBJ1-2, the complete variable domain is DTGVSQNPRHKITKRGQNVTFRCDPISEHNRLYWYRQTLGQGPEFLTYFQNEAQLEKSRLLSDRFSAERPKGSFSTLEIQRTEQGDSAMYLCASSLDAYNYGYTFGSGTRLTVV.

Comments on this clonotype: This may stem from a read error, because a much larger clone lies one nucleotide away. The genes are TRBV10-2 and TRBJ1-1, with TRBD1 identical over 8 bases. The CDR3 has 14 amino acids. The germline CDR1 and CDR2 sequences are WSHSY and SAAADI. CDR3 amino acids: CVSSERTGGTEAFF. DNA for the CDR3: TGCGTCAGCAGTGAGAGAACAGGGGGCACTGAAGCTTTCTTT.

About this clonotype: A read error may explain this, as a much larger clone is one base away. V usage is TRBV25-1 and J usage is TRBJ1-6; TRBD1 aligns across 10 bases. This CDR3 has 19 residues. Trimming at V came to 4 bases and at J to 5 bases, leaving 14 bases not matched to a gene. Germline loops: CDR1 MGHDK, CDR2 SYGVNS. The CDR3 nucleotides are TGTGCCAGCAGTGGTGCCGGGACAGGGGAATCTTTACATAATTCACCCCTCCACTTT. It is translated as CASSGAGTGESLHNSPLHF.

This clonotype has just one count. A much larger clone lies a single base off, so this may be a read error. The V call is TRBV7-9, the J call TRBJ1-1, with TRBD1 identical over 9 bases. V trimming: 4 bases; J trimming: 6 bases; junction bases outside the gene matches: 3. Germline V gene data show CDR1 as SEHNR and CDR2 as FQNEAQ (reference sequence). The CDR3 length is 13 residues. CDR3 amino acids: CASSWDRAPEAFF. The CDR3 nucleotides are TGTGCCAGCAGCTGGGACAGGGCCCCTGAAGCTTTCTTT.

This clonotype was recorded many times. V gene TRBV9 combines with J gene TRBJ1-4; maybe TRBD1 (5 bases). The CDR3 sequence is 14 residues long. Trimming left V 7 bases short and J 7 bases short, with 17 bases between. Germline V CDR1 and CDR2: SGDLS, YYNGEE. The CDR3, as DNA: TGTGCCAGCGGCCAAGGGGAGGTCGGTGAAAAACTGTTTTTT. Translated: CASGQGEVGEKLFF.

This clonotype turned up a few times. The chain carries TRBV20-1 and TRBJ1-2; 8 bases fit TRBD1. The V and J ends lost 1 base and 0 bases, in that order; junction bases with no gene match: 1. The germline gives CDR1 DFQATT, CDR2 SNEGSKA (reference sequence). The CDR3 runs 14 residues. The CDR3 DNA reads as TGCAGTGCTAGAGTGGGACAGGCTAACTATGGCTACACCTTC. Its translation is CSARVGQANYGYTF.

There are a few counts of this clonotype. The genes are TRBV6-5 and TRBJ1-4, with a weak D call TRBD1 (5 bases). Germline CDR1 is MNHEY and CDR2 is SVGAGI. This CDR3 spans 15 amino acids. V lost 4 bases and J 7 bases, leaving 16 bases between the germline ends. The CDR3 DNA sequence: TGTGCCAGCAGTTTAGGTACAGGTCGCCCTGAAAAACTGTTTTTT. Protein sequence: CASSLGTGRPEKLFF.

This clonotype was found once. J is TRBJ2-5 and V is TRBV5-1; 9 bases are shared with TRBD1. This CDR3 has 15 amino acids. Trimming cost V 4 bases and J 4 bases; bases outside gene matches: 8. In germline, CDR1 is SGHRS, CDR2 YFSETQ. The CDR3 protein is CASSAGTGLVETQYF. As DNA, the CDR3 is TGCGCCAGCAGCGCCGGGACAGGGCTTGTAGAGACCCAGTACTTC. Together with reference TRBV5-1 and TRBJ2-5, the CDR3 gives the full variable domain: KAGVTQTPRYLIKTRGQQVTLSCSPISGHRSVSWYQQTPGQGLQFLFEYFSETQRNKGNFPGRFSGRQFSNSRSEMNVSTLELGDSALYLCASSAGTGLVETQYFGPGTRLLVL.

There are many counts of this clonotype. V is TRBV2 and J is TRBJ1-5; D is possibly TRBD1 (5 bases). Per the germline V gene, CDR1 is SNHLY and CDR2 is FYNNEI. Trimming pared 4 bases from V and 5 bases from J, leaving 6 bases between. This CDR3 region has 12 residues. CDR3: CASSVGDQPQHF. For the CDR3, the DNA is TGTGCCAGCAGTGTAGGGGATCAGCCCCAGCATTTT.

This clonotype was picked up a small number of times. This sequence joins TRBV12-3 or TRBV12-4 and TRBJ1-4, with 7 positions matching TRBD1. Trimming removed 4 bases from V and 3 bases from J; junction bases left unmatched: 8. The CDR3 contains 16 residues. The CDR3, as DNA: TGTGCCAGCAGTTATGACCCAGGGGGGGCTAATGAAAAACTGTTTTTT. Amino acid sequence: CASSYDPGGANEKLFF.

V usage is TRBV14 and J usage is TRBJ1-2, with D perhaps matching TRBD1 (6 bases). Between the trimmed V and J ends, which lost 1 base and 4 bases, there was a span of 10 bases. Germline V gives CDR1 SGHDN, CDR2 FVKESK. The CDR3 is 14 amino acids. CDR3 in DNA: TGTGCCAGCAGCCAAGCGGACAGCGCCTATGGCTACACCTTC. Translated, it gives CASSQADSAYGYTF. Full variable domain (rest looked up from reference TRBV14 and TRBJ1-2): EAGVTQFPSHSVIEKGQTVTLRCDPISGHDNLYWYRRVMGKEIKFLLHFVKESKQDESGMPNNRFLAERTGGTYSTLKVQPAELEDSGVYFCASSQADSAYGYTFGSGTRLTVV.

This clonotype appeared a few times. This chain uses TRBV7-2 with TRBJ2-7; TRBD2 is a possible D gene (6 bases). Trimming cost V 1 base and J 3 bases, with 13 bases left between them. The length of the CDR3 is 15 residues. Germline loops: CDR1 SGHTA, CDR2 FQGNSA. CDR3 in amino acids: CASSLGRTSSYEQYF. The CDR3 DNA reads as TGTGCCAGCAGCTTAGGGAGAACTAGCAGCTACGAGCAGTACTTC.

The table lists this clonotype with many counts. V is TRBV7-2 and J is TRBJ1-6; D may be TRBD1 (6 bases). CDR3 size: 14 residues. The V gene's germline CDR1 is SGHTA and CDR2 FQGNSA. Trimming took 5 bases from V and 7 from J, leaving 12 bases between them. The CDR3 nucleotides read TGTGCCAGCAGCCGACAGGCGGGGAATTCACCCCTCCACTTT. Translation: CASSRQAGNSPLHF.

Concerning this clonotype: The germline gene is not matched at one end of the junction; a read error may be the cause. V and J are TRBV5-1 and TRBJ2-7; no firm D call. This CDR3 is 13 amino acids long. Germline lookup yields CDR1 SGHRS and CDR2 YFSETQ. CDR3 amino acids: CASGLRQGYEQYF. Written as DNA, the CDR3 is TGCGCCAGCGGCTTGCGGCAAGGCTACGAGCAGTACTTC.

About this clonotype itself: A single base separates this from a much larger clone, so it may be a read error. The chain recombines TRBV7-9 with TRBJ2-6; D is tentatively TRBD1 or TRBD2 (5 bases each). Deletions cut 4 bases from V and 4 bases from J, with 14 bases between. CDR3 length: 16 amino acids. The germline CDR1 and CDR2 sequences are SEHNR and FQNEAQ (reference sequence). The CDR3 loop reads CASSSGGGTGANVLTF. In DNA, the CDR3 is TGTGCCAGCAGCTCAGGAGGTGGGACCGGGGCCAACGTCCTGACTTTC.

To note about this clonotype: Given a much more abundant clone one base away, this may be a read error. The rearrangement joins TRBV6-1 to TRBJ2-5; D gene unclear. CDR1 is MNHNS and CDR2 is SASEGT in the germline V gene. The V end lost 6 bases, the J end lost 5 bases, and 19 bases lay between the germline ends. This CDR3 is 15 amino acids long. In DNA, the CDR3 is TGTGCCAGCAGCCAACCGGGCCCCCAGGAGGAGACCCAGTACTTC. It yields the protein CASSQPGPQEETQYF.